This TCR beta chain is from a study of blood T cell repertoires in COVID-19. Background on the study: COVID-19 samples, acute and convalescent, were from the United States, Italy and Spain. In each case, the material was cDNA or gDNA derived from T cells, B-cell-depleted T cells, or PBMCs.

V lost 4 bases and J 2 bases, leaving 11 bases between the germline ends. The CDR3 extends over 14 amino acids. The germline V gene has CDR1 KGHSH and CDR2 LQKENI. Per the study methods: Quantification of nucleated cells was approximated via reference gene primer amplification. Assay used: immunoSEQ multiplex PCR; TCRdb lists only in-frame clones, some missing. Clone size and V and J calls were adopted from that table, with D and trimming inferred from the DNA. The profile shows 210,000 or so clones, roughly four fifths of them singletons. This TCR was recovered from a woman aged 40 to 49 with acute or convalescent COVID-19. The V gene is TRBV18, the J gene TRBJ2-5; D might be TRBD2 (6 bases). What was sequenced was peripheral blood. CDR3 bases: TGTGCCAGCTCACGATTAGCGGCACAAGAGACCCAGTACTTC. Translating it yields CASSRLAAQETQYF.